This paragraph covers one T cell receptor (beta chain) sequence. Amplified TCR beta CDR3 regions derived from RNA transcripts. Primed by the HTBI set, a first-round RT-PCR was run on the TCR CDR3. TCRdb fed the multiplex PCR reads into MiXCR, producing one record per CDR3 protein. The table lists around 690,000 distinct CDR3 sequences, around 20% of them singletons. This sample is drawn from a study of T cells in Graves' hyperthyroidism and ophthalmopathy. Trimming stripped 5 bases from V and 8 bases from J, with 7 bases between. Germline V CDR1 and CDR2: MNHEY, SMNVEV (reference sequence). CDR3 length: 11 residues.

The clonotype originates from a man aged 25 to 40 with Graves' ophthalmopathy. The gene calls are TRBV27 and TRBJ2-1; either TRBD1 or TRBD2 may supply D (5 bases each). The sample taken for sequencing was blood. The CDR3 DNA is TGTGCCAGCAGTGGGGGAGATGAGCAGTTCTTC. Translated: CASSGGDEQFF.